These 19 T cell receptor beta chains were all obtained from the same sample, sequenced in a study of cytomegalovirus exposure and HLA in healthy donors. PCR used 60 Vbeta primers and 13 Jbeta primers. Profiled with immunoSEQ multiplex PCR; TCRdb holds only in-frame clones, not every one. There are 150,000 or so clones in the sample; 75% occur only once, and around 11% lies in the top ten. Sequenced: PBMCs. These receptor sequences come from a young man in good health and CMV-seropositive.

The rearrangement joins TRBV5-4 to TRBJ2-5; 8 bases map to TRBD2. After removal of 5 bases from V and 2 bases from J, the junction contained 5 bases not matched to a gene. The germline V gene has CDR1 SGHNT and CDR2 YYREEE (reference sequence). The CDR3 extends over 14 amino acids. This chain's CDR3 is CASSTGTSQETQYF. The CDR3 nucleotides are TGTGCCAGCAGTACCGGGACTAGTCAAGAGACCCAGTACTTC.

This sequence joins TRBV6-5 and TRBJ2-2; D possibly corresponds to TRBD1 (6 bases). V shed 6 bases and J shed 0 bases, with 11 bases lying between them. This CDR3 is 15 amino acids long. CDR1 is MNHEY, CDR2 SVGAGI, per germline. CDR3 nucleotides: TGTGCCAGCAGAGACAGGTCCTCGAACACCGGGGAGCTGTTTTTT. Protein: CASRDRSSNTGELFF.

The rearrangement links TRBV7-6 to TRBJ1-1; D may be TRBD1 (5 bases). The CDR3 contains 16 residues. The germline V gene encodes CDR1 SGHVS and CDR2 FNYEAQ. Trimming took 1 base from V and 3 from J, leaving 15 bases between them. This chain's CDR3 is CASSLEYFGGYTEAFF. The DNA of the CDR3 is TGTGCCAGCAGCTTAGAGTACTTCGGGGGGTACACTGAAGCTTTCTTT.

This clone was counted a few times. The V call is TRBV29-1, the J call TRBJ2-7, with 9 bases lining up with TRBD1. V shed 7 bases, J shed 6 bases, and the junction held 7 bases outside the gene matches. The CDR3 is 12 residues long. Germline assignment: CDR1 SQVTM and CDR2 ANQGSEA. CDR3 region: CSAGQGRGEQYF. CDR3 in DNA: TGCAGCGCGGGACAGGGAAGGGGCGAGCAGTACTTC.

V is TRBV6-5 and J is TRBJ1-5, with a weak D call TRBD1 (5 bases). Per germline, CDR1 MNHEY and CDR2 SVGAGI. This CDR3 has 13 amino acids. Trimming removed 5 bases at V and 7 bases at J, with 12 bases between. This CDR3 is CASSDGGGQPQHF. The CDR3, as DNA: TGTGCCAGCAGTGACGGCGGGGGGCAGCCCCAGCATTTT.

A few counts support this clone. In nucleotides, the CDR3 is TGCAGCGTTGGCTCAGGGTCGGGCACTGAAGCTTTCTTT. This sequence encodes CSVGSGSGTEAFF. V gene TRBV29-1 combines with J gene TRBJ1-1, with a weak D call TRBD1 (5 bases). CDR3 length: 13 residues. Deletions cut 4 bases from V and 4 bases from J, with 13 bases between. Germline CDR1 SQVTM, CDR2 ANQGSEA.

This clone has a handful of counts. The chain employs TRBV6-1 and TRBJ2-6; D might be TRBD1 (6 bases). Trimming stripped 2 bases from V and 0 bases from J, with 8 bases between. The CDR3 has 16 amino acids. In germline, CDR1 is MNHNS, CDR2 SASEGT. The CDR3 bases are TGTGCCAGCAGTGAATACAGGGACTCTGGGGCCAACGTCCTGACTTTC. Its translation: CASSEYRDSGANVLTF.

The chain uses TRBV7-3 and TRBJ2-2; possibly TRBD1 for D (6 bases). CDR3 size: 16 residues. Germline CDR1 and CDR2: SGHTA and FQGTGA. Trimming left V 2 bases short and J 4 bases short, with 14 bases between. The CDR3 region has the DNA TGTGCCAGCAGCTTAGGGACGAGGGGGACCACCGGGGAGCTGTTTTTT. Amino acids: CASSLGTRGTTGELFF.

The chain carries TRBV6-1 and TRBJ2-7; TRBD2 is a possible D gene (6 bases). Germline V gene data show CDR1 as MNHNS and CDR2 as SASEGT. CDR3 length equals 14 residues. V was pared by 5 bases and J by 5 bases, with 16 bases between. The CDR3 sequence: CASSTGGGFNEQYF. The CDR3 DNA reads as TGTGCCAGCAGTACAGGAGGAGGGTTCAACGAGCAGTACTTC.

The V call is TRBV15, the J call TRBJ2-1, with 7 bases identical to TRBD2. With 1 base clipped from V and 5 bases from J, the junction kept 8 bases outside the gene matches. Germline assignment: CDR1 LNHNV and CDR2 YYDKDF (reference sequence). The CDR3 contains 16 residues. Here the CDR3 reads CATSRVWGGSDNEQFF. The CDR3 DNA follows: TGTGCCACCAGCAGAGTCTGGGGCGGGAGCGACAATGAGCAGTTCTTC.

CDR3: CASSHQLAQEDTGELFF. DNA of the CDR3: TGTGCCAGCAGCCATCAATTAGCGCAGGAGGACACCGGGGAGCTGTTTTTT. The J gene is TRBJ2-2, the V gene TRBV4-2, with D tentatively TRBD2 (5 bases). This CDR3 contains 17 residues. Deletions cut 3 bases from V and 3 bases from J, with 17 bases between. The germline V gene encodes CDR1 LGHNA and CDR2 YNFKEQ.

The chain carries TRBV20-1 and TRBJ2-2; D is possibly TRBD2 (6 bases). Trimming took 5 bases from V and 7 from J, leaving 8 bases between them. The germline CDR1 and CDR2 sequences are DFQATT and SNEGSKA (reference sequence). The CDR3 loop spans 11 amino acids. CDR3 DNA: TGCAGTGCTGGGGGGTTCGGGGAGCTGTTTTTT. Amino acids: CSAGGFGELFF.

The chain joins TRBV7-2 to TRBJ2-7; D gene ambiguous. The V end was cut by 7 bases, the J end by 1 base, with 11 bases between. Germline CDR1 reads SGHTA; CDR2 reads FQGNSA. The CDR3 extends over 13 amino acids. The CDR3 DNA follows: TGTGCCAGCAAGAGTCTGTTGTCCTACGAGCAGTACTTC. Translation: CASKSLLSYEQYF.

This clone was seen more than once but under ten times. The chain links TRBV11-2 to TRBJ2-1, with 7 bases lining up with TRBD2. Germline CDR1 reads SGHAT; CDR2 reads FQNNGV. V gave up 4 bases and J gave up 4 bases; unmatched junction bases: 13. This CDR3 region has 17 residues. The CDR3 spells CASSSVSGGSVYNEQFF. The CDR3 DNA reads as TGTGCCAGCAGCTCGGTCTCTGGCGGGAGTGTTTACAATGAGCAGTTCTTC.

The genes are TRBV15 and TRBJ2-3; D remains ambiguous. The ends were cut back, 4 bases at V and 2 bases at J, with 7 bases in the middle. The CDR3 has 13 residues. CDR1 LNHNV and CDR2 YYDKDF come from the germline V gene (reference sequence). The DNA of the CDR3 is TGTGCCACCAGCAATCCACTCACAGATACGCAGTATTTT. This gives the protein CATSNPLTDTQYF.

This clone occurred once. This rearrangement joins TRBV28 to TRBJ2-2; 10 bases map to TRBD2. This CDR3 is 17 amino acids long. Trimming removed 5 bases from V and 2 bases from J; junction bases left unmatched: 8. Germline V gives CDR1 MDHEN, CDR2 SYDVKM. CDR3 bases: TGTGCCAGCAGTCCCATCAGCGGGAGGGGAAACACCGGGGAGCTGTTTTTT. It encodes CASSPISGRGNTGELFF.

This clone was recorded a few times. The chain employs TRBV18 and TRBJ2-7; weak D call: TRBD2 (6 bases). V lost 0 bases, J lost 4 bases, and 19 bases lay in between. This CDR3 has 17 residues. Germline V gene sequence: CDR1 KGHSH, CDR2 LQKENI. The DNA of the CDR3 is TGTGCCAGCTCACCACCTCGTGGAGGGAATATAGCATACGAGCAGTACTTC. Its translation: CASSPPRGGNIAYEQYF.

This rearrangement joins TRBV28 to TRBJ2-7; 7 nucleotides match TRBD2. CDR1 is MDHEN and CDR2 is SYDVKM in the germline V gene. There are 15 residues in the CDR3. Trimming cost V 7 bases and J 0 bases; bases outside gene matches: 9. The CDR3: CASNPRVAGSYEQYF. CDR3 sequence (DNA): TGTGCCAGCAACCCCCGGGTAGCGGGCTCCTACGAGCAGTACTTC.

The V and J genes are TRBV19 and TRBJ2-3, with 7 bases that match TRBD2. Germline V gene data show CDR1 as LNHDA and CDR2 as SQIVND (reference sequence). The CDR3 covers 15 residues. After removal of 6 bases from V and 0 bases from J, the junction contained 6 bases not matched to a gene. The CDR3 sequence: CASSWEGLSTDTQYF. Written as DNA, the CDR3 is TGTGCCAGTAGCTGGGAGGGACTCAGCACAGATACGCAGTATTTT.